The next 11 T cell receptor beta chains were all read from a single sample in a study of post-analysis software for immune sequencing data. Study results and limitations: Patients had higher frequencies than controls of roughly five TRBV segments, including TRBV5-6, TRBV5-1 and TRBV20-1.

cDNA libraries of TCR beta carried unique molecular identifiers. MiXCR, applied by TCRdb to the PCR reads, yields one record per CDR3 protein. The table includes more than 500,000 distinct CDR3 sequences, 34% detected once. These receptors lack a known antigen. Sequencing was carried out using blood. These receptors all stem from a girl aged 2-17 years with multiple sclerosis.

V and J are TRBV20-1 and TRBJ2-7; D is unresolved. The germline V and J ends were trimmed by 3 bases and 1 base, with 13 bases remaining between them. The germline V gene encodes CDR1 DFQATT and CDR2 SNEGSKA (reference sequence). The CDR3 loop spans 14 amino acids. CDR3 amino acids: CSASRALISYEQYF. The CDR3 DNA follows: TGCAGTGCTAGTCGCGCACTCATTTCCTACGAGCAGTACTTC.

V is TRBV5-1 and J is TRBJ1-6; D call uncertain. CDR1 and CDR2 from the germline V gene are SGHRS and YFSETQ. There are 13 residues in the CDR3. V lost 0 bases, J lost 6 bases, and 4 bases lay in between. The CDR3 sequence is CASSLEANSPLHF. The CDR3 DNA reads TGCGCCAGCAGCTTGGAAGCTAATTCACCCCTCCACTTT.

The V call is TRBV6-5, the J call TRBJ2-2; 8 nucleotides line up with TRBD1. The CDR3 is 14 amino acids. V was pared by 9 bases and J by 6 bases, with 9 bases of the junction left unmatched. The germline CDR1 and CDR2 sequences are MNHEY and SVGAGI. CDR3 sequence: CASTKSQGAGELFF. CDR3 in DNA: TGTGCCAGTACCAAGTCACAGGGGGCCGGGGAGCTGTTTTTT.

This clonotype has a handful of counts. The rearrangement uses TRBV20-1 and TRBJ2-3, with TRBD2 matching over 9 bases. The CDR3 covers 16 residues. Germline CDR1 DFQATT, CDR2 SNEGSKA (reference sequence). V was clipped by 7 bases and J by 2 bases; unmatched bases: 13. The CDR3 DNA sequence: TGCAGTGTCGAAGCGGGGGGACGTACAGTCACAGATACGCAGTATTTT. Protein sequence: CSVEAGGRTVTDTQYF.

This sequence joins TRBV6-5 and TRBJ1-1; D perhaps matches TRBD1 (6 bases). This CDR3 contains 15 residues. Germline CDR1 MNHEY, CDR2 SVGAGI. Deletions cut 2 bases from V and 6 bases from J, with 16 bases between. CDR3 amino acids: CASSYRFRGPPEAFF. The CDR3 DNA is TGTGCCAGCAGTTACAGGTTCCGGGGGCCGCCTGAAGCTTTCTTT.

V gene TRBV6-5 combines with J gene TRBJ2-3, with TRBD2 matching 7 bases. This CDR3 contains 17 residues. Germline V gives CDR1 MNHEY, CDR2 SVGAGI. Trimming removed 1 base from V and 2 bases from J; junction bases left unmatched: 9. The CDR3 sequence: CASSYYGRAGFTDTQYF. CDR3 nucleotides: TGTGCCAGCAGTTACTATGGACGAGCGGGGTTCACAGATACGCAGTATTTT.

This clonotype occurred a few times. The rearrangement joins TRBV9 to TRBJ2-1; tentative D call: TRBD2 (6 bases). The CDR3 runs to 14 residues. Trimming took off 3 bases at V and 9 bases at J, with 16 bases between the two ends. CDR1 SGDLS and CDR2 YYNGEE come from the germline V gene. The CDR3 is CASSGGLLQGEQFF. CDR3 nucleotide sequence: TGTGCCAGCAGCGGGGGACTCCTCCAAGGTGAGCAGTTCTTC.

There are a few counts of this clonotype. This sequence joins TRBV29-1 and TRBJ2-1, with no clear D. This CDR3 comprises 15 residues. Germline lookup yields CDR1 SQVTM and CDR2 ANQGSEA. V lost 5 bases and J 8 bases, leaving 22 bases between the germline ends. CDR3 sequence: CSVFNRVHRSDEQFF. For the CDR3, the DNA is TGCAGCGTTTTCAACCGGGTCCACCGATCCGATGAGCAGTTCTTC.

This clonotype was observed a handful of times. The CDR3 reads CASSPLSNEQFF. The CDR3 coding sequence is TGCGCCAGCAGCCCCCTTAGCAATGAGCAGTTCTTC. The chain employs TRBV4-1 and TRBJ2-1; D unclear. CDR1 is MGHRA, CDR2 YSYEKL, per germline. With 4 bases removed from V and 6 bases from J, the gap between germline ends came to 7 bases. The CDR3 covers 12 residues.

The rearrangement joins TRBV7-2 to TRBJ1-2, with TRBD1 matching 7 bases. The V and J ends lost 4 bases and 2 bases, in that order; junction bases with no gene match: 7. The CDR3 is made up of 15 amino acids. From germline, CDR1 is SGHTA and CDR2 FQGNSA. Written as DNA, the CDR3 is TGTGCCAGCAGCTATCGGACAGGAGTAAACTATGGCTACACCTTC. Translated, it gives CASSYRTGVNYGYTF.

This clonotype turned up a few times. The rearrangement uses TRBV5-6 and TRBJ1-1, with TRBD1 matching over 7 bases. The ends lost 0 bases at V and 3 bases at J; junction bases unmatched: 8. This CDR3 has 16 residues. Germline V gene sequence: CDR1 SGHDT, CDR2 YYEEEE. As DNA, the CDR3 is TGTGCCAGCAGCTTGGAACTAGGACAGGCGTACACTGAAGCTTTCTTT. Protein product: CASSLELGQAYTEAFF. Looking up the rest from reference TRBV5-6 and TRBJ1-1 gives the full variable domain: DAGVTQSPTHLIKTRGQQVTLRCSPKSGHDTVSWYQQALGQGPQFIFQYYEEEERQRGNFPDRFSGHQFPNYSSELNVNALLLGDSALYLCASSLELGQAYTEAFFGQGTRLTVV.